The 29 T cell receptor beta chains presented below share a single source sample, sequenced in a study of cytomegalovirus exposure and HLA in healthy donors. With 60 Vbeta and 13 Jbeta primers, the PCR was carried out. Here immunoSEQ multiplex PCR was the method, and the copy in TCRdb shows in-frame clones only, minus some. The data show some 130,000 clones, about 73% seen once. Material: PBMCs. The origin of the receptors is a human donor in good health.

This clone occurred a few times. The V and J genes are TRBV27 and TRBJ2-1; 13 bases are a match to TRBD2. CDR3 length equals 15 residues. V shed 5 bases, J shed 9 bases, and the junction held 7 bases outside the gene matches. CDR1 MNHEY and CDR2 SMNVEV come from the germline V gene (reference sequence). The CDR3 loop is CASSPQLAGGPEQFF. The CDR3 nucleotides read TGTGCCAGCAGTCCCCAACTAGCGGGAGGGCCTGAGCAGTTCTTC.

This chain's CDR3 is CASSSLLAGESNEQFF. The CDR3 DNA sequence: TGTGCCAGCAGCTCCCTACTAGCGGGGGAGTCCAATGAGCAGTTCTTC. J is TRBJ2-1 and V is TRBV7-2, with 11 bases that match TRBD2. CDR1 SGHTA and CDR2 FQGNSA come from the germline V gene. With 4 bases clipped from V and 6 bases from J, the junction kept 8 bases outside the gene matches. This CDR3 has 16 residues.

This clone was detected once. The chain combines TRBV5-1 with TRBJ1-3; 9 bases are shared with TRBD1. The J segment lost 4 bases and the V segment lost 4 bases, leaving 9 bases of the junction unmatched. The CDR3 has 16 residues. In germline, CDR1 is SGHRS, CDR2 YFSETQ. CDR3 coding DNA: TGCGCCAGCAGCCTTACCGGGACAGGGTTCGGAAACACCATATATTTT. The encoded protein is CASSLTGTGFGNTIYF. The full variable domain, in which reference TRBV5-1 and TRBJ1-3 provide the parts outside the CDR3, is KAGVTQTPRYLIKTRGQQVTLSCSPISGHRSVSWYQQTPGQGLQFLFEYFSETQRNKGNFPGRFSGRQFSNSRSEMNVSTLELGDSALYLCASSLTGTGFGNTIYFGEGSWLTVV.

This clone was recorded a few times. This chain links TRBV4-2 with TRBJ2-7; 8 positions agree with TRBD2. Trimming cost V 0 bases and J 6 bases; bases outside gene matches: 10. The CDR3 loop spans 16 amino acids. Per the germline V gene, CDR1 is LGHNA and CDR2 is YNFKEQ. CDR3 sequence reads: CASSQDFSGVSVEQYF. CDR3 in DNA: TGTGCCAGCAGCCAAGATTTTAGCGGGGTTTCGGTCGAGCAGTACTTC.

The genes are TRBV6-4 and TRBJ1-5; tentative D call: TRBD1 (5 bases). The CDR3 runs 14 residues. Trimming stripped 6 bases from V and 2 bases from J, with 11 bases between. Germline V gene lookup returns CDR1 MRHNA and CDR2 SNTAGT. CDR3 sequence reads: CASRGGSGNQPQHF. DNA of the CDR3: TGTGCCAGCAGGGGGGGGTCGGGCAATCAGCCCCAGCATTTT.

The V call is TRBV6-5, the J call TRBJ1-2, with 10 bases lining up with TRBD1. The germline V gene encodes CDR1 MNHEY and CDR2 SVGAGI. Losses at the gene ends were 4 bases for V and 4 bases for J; bases not matched to a gene: 3. The CDR3 runs to 14 residues. The CDR3 loop is CASSWDRGGYGYTF. CDR3 nucleotide sequence: TGTGCCAGCAGTTGGGACAGGGGAGGCTATGGCTACACCTTC.

The chain links TRBV9 to TRBJ1-5, with TRBD1 matching 9 bases. Looked up from germline, CDR1 is SGDLS and CDR2 is YYNGEE. The CDR3 length is 15 residues. V lost 3 bases and J lost 1; bases outside the gene matches: 2. CDR3: CASSDRGRSNQPQHF. The CDR3 DNA follows: TGTGCCAGCAGCGACAGGGGGCGCAGCAATCAGCCCCAGCATTTT.

J is TRBJ1-1 and V is TRBV30; perhaps TRBD1 as D (5 bases). Germline V lookup: CDR1 GTSNPN, CDR2 SVGIG (reference sequence). V gave up 7 bases and J gave up 0 bases, with 12 bases separating them. The CDR3 has 13 residues. CDR3 in DNA: TGTGCCTTGGATTGGGGCATGAACACTGAAGCTTTCTTT. Its translation is CALDWGMNTEAFF.

The chain is built from TRBV30 and TRBJ1-5; D uncertain. The CDR3 consists of 15 residues. Germline lookup yields CDR1 GTSNPN and CDR2 SVGIG (reference sequence). V was shortened by 2 bases and J by 2 bases, with 13 bases between the two germline ends. In nucleotides, the CDR3 is TGTGCCTGGAGTCTGGACTCAGGAGGCAATCAGCCCCAGCATTTT. It encodes CAWSLDSGGNQPQHF.

The table lists this clone with a few counts. V gene TRBV19 combines with J gene TRBJ2-7; D is uncertain. Germline assignment: CDR1 LNHDA and CDR2 SQIVND (reference sequence). The CDR3 totals 12 residues. V gave up 6 bases and J gave up 3 bases, with 9 bases separating them. CDR3 DNA sequence: TGTGCCAGTAGCCTCTCCCGCTACGAGCAGTACTTC. Protein sequence: CASSLSRYEQYF.

The chain is built from TRBV30 and TRBJ2-1, with 9 positions matching TRBD1. The germline V gene encodes CDR1 GTSNPN and CDR2 SVGIG (reference sequence). CDR3 length equals 14 residues. J gave up 6 bases and V 1 base, and 4 bases lay outside the gene matches. CDR3 sequence reads: CAWSATGGGNEQFF. Here the CDR3 DNA reads TGTGCCTGGAGTGCGACAGGGGGGGGCAATGAGCAGTTCTTC. Full variable domain (remainder filled in from reference TRBV30 and TRBJ2-1): SQTIHQWPATLVQPVGSPLSLECTVEGTSNPNLYWYRQAAGRGLQLLFYSVGIGQISSEVPQNLSASRPQDRQFILSSKKLLLSDSGFYLCAWSATGGGNEQFFGPGTRLTVL.

This chain uses TRBV7-2 with TRBJ1-2; 10 bases are a match to TRBD1. The CDR3 extends over 17 amino acids. V shed 1 base, J shed 8 bases, and the junction held 13 bases outside the gene matches. Germline values: CDR1 SGHTA, CDR2 FQGNSA. The CDR3 region has the DNA TGTGCCAGCAGCTTAGGGGGAGGGGACAGGGGAACTCACGGCTACACCTTC. Amino acid sequence: CASSLGGGDRGTHGYTF.

This clone came up once. The chain is built from TRBV7-2 and TRBJ1-6; the match to TRBD1 covers 7 bases. J lost 15 bases, V lost 5 bases, and 10 bases had no gene match. Germline loops: CDR1 SGHTA, CDR2 FQGNSA. The CDR3 covers 13 residues. The CDR3 reads CASSRTGLFNLHF. The CDR3 DNA reads as TGTGCCAGCAGCCGGACAGGATTATTCAACCTCCACTTT.

This clone has just a few counts. One end of the junction fails to match germline, which may point to a read error. The rearrangement joins TRBV27 to TRBJ2-7; D is undetermined. This CDR3 comprises 14 residues. Germline CDR1 reads MNHEY; CDR2 reads SMNVEV (reference sequence). DNA for the CDR3: TGTGCCGGCAGTTTGGGTCCGGCGGCCTACGAGCAGTACTTC. This sequence encodes CAGSLGPAAYEQYF.

The rearrangement links TRBV5-1 to TRBJ2-1; the match to TRBD2 covers 9 bases. This CDR3 has 18 residues. With V trimmed by 7 bases and J by 8 bases, 22 bases remained unmatched. Germline assignment: CDR1 SGHRS and CDR2 YFSETQ. The CDR3: CASHSRPTIAGEIDEQFF. In DNA, the CDR3 is TGCGCCAGCCACTCCCGCCCCACTATAGCGGGAGAGATCGATGAGCAGTTCTTC.

This clone was observed a few times. The junction departs from germline at one end; a sequencing error may be responsible. CDR3 DNA sequence: TGCGCCAGCAGCGCGGACGGGACTAGCAGAGATACGCAGTATTTT. Translating it yields CASSADGTSRDTQYF. V gene TRBV5-1 combines with J gene TRBJ2-3; 9 positions agree with TRBD2. The CDR3 extends over 15 amino acids. Germline-derived CDR1 and CDR2 are SGHRS and YFSETQ.

This rearrangement joins TRBV5-6 to TRBJ2-2; 9 bases are a match to TRBD1. The trim removed 0 bases at V and 5 bases at J, leaving 5 bases unmatched. The CDR3 length is 16 residues. Germline V gives CDR1 SGHDT, CDR2 YYEEEE. The CDR3 sequence: CASSLAGQGFTGELFF. CDR3 DNA: TGTGCCAGCAGCTTGGCGGGACAGGGCTTTACCGGGGAGCTGTTTTTT.

V gene TRBV5-1 combines with J gene TRBJ2-7; 9 bases map to TRBD1. Germline lookup yields CDR1 SGHRS and CDR2 YFSETQ. This CDR3 contains 18 residues. V shed 0 bases, J shed 3 bases, and the junction held 13 bases outside the gene matches. CDR3 residues: CASSLVSLVRDRVYEQYF. For the CDR3, the DNA is TGCGCCAGCAGCTTGGTGTCTCTGGTCCGGGACAGGGTCTACGAGCAGTACTTC.

This clone was counted a few times. V usage is TRBV25-1 and J usage is TRBJ2-3; 14 nucleotides match TRBD2. This CDR3 contains 18 residues. J lost 4 bases, V lost 7 bases, and 13 bases had no gene match. Germline-derived CDR1 and CDR2 are MGHDK and SYGVNS. CDR3 in amino acids: CASTSAGLAGVASDTQYF. CDR3 coding DNA: TGTGCCAGCACATCCGCGGGACTAGCGGGGGTGGCTTCAGATACGCAGTATTTT.

The chain carries TRBV7-8 and TRBJ2-7; no definite D call. The CDR3 consists of 14 residues. Germline V gives CDR1 SGHVS, CDR2 FQNEAQ. V was shortened by 1 base and J by 0 bases, with 7 bases between the two germline ends. The CDR3 region is CASSLVRSSYEQYF. The CDR3 DNA reads TGTGCCAGCAGCTTAGTCCGGAGCTCCTACGAGCAGTACTTC.

As DNA, the CDR3 is TGTGCCAGCTCACCACCGACGGGACAGGGGTCCTACGAGCAGTACTTC. It codes for CASSPPTGQGSYEQYF. The gene calls are TRBV18 and TRBJ2-7; 10 bases line up with TRBD1. The CDR3 is 16 amino acids. From germline, CDR1 is KGHSH and CDR2 LQKENI. Trimming cost V 0 bases and J 1 base; bases outside gene matches: 3.

This chain joins TRBV7-2 and TRBJ2-3, with 13 bases identical to TRBD2. Trimming cost V 7 bases and J 2 bases; bases outside gene matches: 3. Germline loops: CDR1 SGHTA, CDR2 FQGNSA. The CDR3 consists of 15 residues. DNA for the CDR3: TGTGCCAGCACACTAGCGGGGGGGGACACAGATACGCAGTATTTT. Translating gives CASTLAGGDTDTQYF.

The chain is built from TRBV5-1 and TRBJ2-7, with 9 nucleotides matching TRBD1. This CDR3 is built from 14 residues. The junction had 3 bases not matched to a gene; V was cut back by 2 bases and J by 3 bases. CDR1 and CDR2 (germline): SGHRS, YFSETQ. CDR3 bases: TGCGCCAGCAGCTTTCGGGACAGGGACTACGAGCAGTACTTC. The encoded protein is CASSFRDRDYEQYF.

This sequence joins TRBV7-3 and TRBJ1-2; 10 bases fit TRBD1. J lost 5 bases, V lost 3 bases, and 6 bases had no gene match. The CDR3 runs 15 residues. CDR1 and CDR2 (germline): SGHTA, FQGTGA. CDR3 region: CASSLGQGRAYGYTF. The CDR3 bases are TGTGCCAGCAGCTTGGGACAGGGGCGTGCGTATGGCTACACCTTC. The full variable domain, in which reference TRBV7-3 and TRBJ1-2 provide the parts outside the CDR3, is GAGVSQTPSNKVTEKGKYVELRCDPISGHTALYWYRQSLGQGPEFLIYFQGTGAADDSGLPNDRFFAVRPEGSVSTLKIQRTERGDSAVYLCASSLGQGRAYGYTFGSGTRLTVV.

V is TRBV30 and J is TRBJ2-7, with D possibly being TRBD1 (5 bases). The CDR3 is 13 amino acids. The V gene lost 0 bases and the J gene lost 4 bases, with 10 bases spanning the gap. Germline V gives CDR1 GTSNPN, CDR2 SVGIG (reference sequence). CDR3 nucleotide sequence: TGTGCCTGGAGTGTGGGGCGGCCTTACGAGCAGTACTTC. Protein sequence: CAWSVGRPYEQYF. The complete variable domain, with remaining parts taken from reference TRBV30 and TRBJ2-7, reads SQTIHQWPATLVQPVGSPLSLECTVEGTSNPNLYWYRQAAGRGLQLLFYSVGIGQISSEVPQNLSASRPQDRQFILSSKKLLLSDSGFYLCAWSVGRPYEQYFGPGTRLTVT.

V and J are TRBV4-1 and TRBJ2-7; 7 bases map to TRBD2. Germline values: CDR1 MGHRA, CDR2 YSYEKL. The CDR3 loop spans 14 amino acids. Unmatched junction bases numbered 10, after V lost 5 bases and J lost 6 bases. The CDR3 coding sequence is TGCGCCAGCAGCATAAGCGGGACCCGCACCGAGCAGTACTTC. It codes for CASSISGTRTEQYF.

The genes are TRBV6-6 and TRBJ2-5; 9 bases fit TRBD2. The J call is doubtful: the DNA matches TRBJ2-7 better. Germline values: CDR1 MNHNY, CDR2 SVGAGI (reference sequence). This CDR3 has 14 residues. CDR3 DNA: TGTGCCAGCGACCTCAGCGGGAGGTCAAGCGAGCAGTACTTC. Encoded protein: CASDLSGRSSEQYF.

This chain uses TRBV7-2 with TRBJ2-5; D gene uncertain. V lost 3 bases and J 7 bases, leaving 9 bases between the germline ends. CDR3 length: 12 amino acids. Germline V gene lookup returns CDR1 SGHTA and CDR2 FQGNSA. The CDR3 spells CASSFSSGTQYF. The CDR3 nucleotides read TGTGCCAGCAGCTTCTCTTCCGGGACCCAGTACTTC. Full variable domain (rest looked up from reference TRBV7-2 and TRBJ2-5): GAGVSQSPSNKVTEKGKDVELRCDPISGHTALYWYRQSLGQGLEFLIYFQGNSAPDKSGLPSDRFSAERTGGSVSTLTIQRTQQEDSAVYLCASSFSSGTQYFGPGTRLLVL.

A few counts support this clone. The gene calls are TRBV30 and TRBJ2-3; 8 nucleotides match TRBD1. The CDR3 is 15 residues long. J gave up 2 bases and V 5 bases, and 9 bases lay outside the gene matches. Germline lookup yields CDR1 GTSNPN and CDR2 SVGIG (reference sequence). The CDR3 loop is CAWDTRDRSTDTQYF. In DNA, the CDR3 is TGTGCCTGGGACACGAGGGACAGGTCCACAGATACGCAGTATTTT.